This entry features one T cell receptor beta chain sequence. A much larger clone lies a single base off, so this may be a read error. The library came from three nested PCR rounds adapted from ARM-PCR protocols. TCRdb fed the multiplex PCR reads into MiXCR, producing one record per CDR3 protein. The sample shows about 80,000 distinct CDR3 sequences, approximately 68% of them seen only once. This entry belongs to a study of tumor and adjacent non-tumor tissue in lung cancer. For the study at large: On average, productive TCRbeta reads reached roughly 4.2 million per sample.

Germline V CDR1 and CDR2: SGHAT, FQNNGV. CDR3 length equals 14 residues. J was trimmed by 6 bases and V by 7 bases; bases with no gene match: 10. No cell sorting was done before RNA was extracted from the tissue. Sequences were obtained from lung tumor tissue. The rearrangement links TRBV11-2 to TRBJ2-7; 9 bases match TRBD1. This sequence originates from a woman aged 70-85 years with non-small cell lung cancer. The CDR3 loop is CASNPTGQGSEQYF. CDR3 DNA sequence: TGTGCCAGCAACCCGACGGGACAGGGCTCCGAGCAGTACTTC.